These 5 T cell receptor beta chains came from one sample sequenced in a study of response to subunit inactivated influenza vaccine. TCRdb reanalysed the RT-PCR reads using MiXCR and keeps one entry per CDR3 protein. The sample lists approximately 700,000 distinct CDR3 sequences, about 14% occurring once. This specimen was PBMCs from blood, taken 14 days before vaccination. Every receptor here comes from a man aged 45-65 years who received an inactivated influenza vaccine.

The chain has TRBV7-9 and TRBJ2-1; 9 nucleotides agree with TRBD1. Germline trimming cut 3 bases from V and 8 bases from J; bases unmatched to any gene: 5. Germline loops: CDR1 SEHNR, CDR2 FQNEAQ (reference sequence). The length of the CDR3 is 14 residues. The CDR3 is CASSLGDRVHEQFF. The CDR3 DNA follows: TGTGCCAGCAGCTTGGGGGACAGGGTCCATGAGCAGTTCTTC.

The chain uses TRBV11-2 and TRBJ2-7; D is ambiguous. Looked up from germline, CDR1 is SGHAT and CDR2 is FQNNGV. V lost 4 bases to trimming and J lost 6 bases, with 19 bases between them. The CDR3 sequence is 15 residues long. CDR3: CASSSHMSGRGEQYF. Written as DNA, the CDR3 is TGTGCCAGCAGCTCCCACATGAGTGGACGAGGCGAGCAGTACTTC.

The gene calls are TRBV11-2 and TRBJ2-3; D not certain. This CDR3 comprises 14 residues. Deletions cut 5 bases from V and 4 bases from J, with 13 bases between. Germline CDR1 reads SGHAT; CDR2 reads FQNNGV. The CDR3 here is CASSHTLTPDTQYF. CDR3 nucleotide sequence: TGTGCCAGCAGCCACACCCTAACCCCAGATACGCAGTATTTT.

This clonotype was counted many times. The chain combines TRBV4-2 with TRBJ1-1, with TRBD1 as a possible D gene (5 bases). The CDR3 covers 14 residues. Trimming removed 0 bases at V and 7 bases at J, with 12 bases between. Germline-derived CDR1 and CDR2 are LGHNA and YNFKEQ. The CDR3 region has the DNA TGTGCCAGCAGCCAAGAAGCAGGGTACGTTGAAGCTTTCTTT. Amino acids: CASSQEAGYVEAFF.

The chain is built from TRBV4-2 and TRBJ2-2; 9 bases map to TRBD2. The germline V gene has CDR1 LGHNA and CDR2 YNFKEQ. The CDR3 is 13 amino acids. Trimming took 4 bases from V and 7 from J; bases not matched to a gene: 1. The CDR3 DNA follows: TGTGCCAGCAGCCGCGGGGGGGACGGGGAGCTGTTTTTT. This sequence encodes CASSRGGDGELFF.